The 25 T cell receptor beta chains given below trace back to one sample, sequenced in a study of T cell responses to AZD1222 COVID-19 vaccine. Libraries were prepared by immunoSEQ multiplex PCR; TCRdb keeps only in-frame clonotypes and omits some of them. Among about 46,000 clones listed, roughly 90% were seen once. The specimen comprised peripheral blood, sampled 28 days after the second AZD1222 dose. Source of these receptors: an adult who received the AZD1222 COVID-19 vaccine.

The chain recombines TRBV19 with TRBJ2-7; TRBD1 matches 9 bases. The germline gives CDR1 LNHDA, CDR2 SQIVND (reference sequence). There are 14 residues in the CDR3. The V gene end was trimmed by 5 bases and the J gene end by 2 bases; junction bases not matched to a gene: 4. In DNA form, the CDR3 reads TGTGCCAGTAGTCGACAGGGGGGGCCCTACGAGCAGTACTTC. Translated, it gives CASSRQGGPYEQYF.

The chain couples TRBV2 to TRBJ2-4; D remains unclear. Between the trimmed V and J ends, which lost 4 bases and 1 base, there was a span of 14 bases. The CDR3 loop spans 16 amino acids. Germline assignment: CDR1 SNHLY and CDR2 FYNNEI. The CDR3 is CASSASPSTAKNIQYF. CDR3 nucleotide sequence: TGTGCCAGCAGTGCTAGTCCAAGCACGGCCAAAAACATTCAGTACTTC.

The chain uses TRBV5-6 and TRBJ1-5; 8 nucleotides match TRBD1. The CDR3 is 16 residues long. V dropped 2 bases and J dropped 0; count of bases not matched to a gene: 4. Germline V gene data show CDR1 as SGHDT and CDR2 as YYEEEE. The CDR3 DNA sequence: TGTGCCAGCAGCTTCGGGACAGGCCCTAGCAATCAGCCCCAGCATTTT. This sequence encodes CASSFGTGPSNQPQHF.

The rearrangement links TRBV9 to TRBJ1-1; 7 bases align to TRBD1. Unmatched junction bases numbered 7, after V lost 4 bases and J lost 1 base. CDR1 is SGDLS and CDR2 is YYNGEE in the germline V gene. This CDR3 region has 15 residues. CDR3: CASSPRQGANTEAFF. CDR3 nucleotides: TGTGCCAGCAGCCCCCGACAGGGTGCGAACACTGAAGCTTTCTTT.

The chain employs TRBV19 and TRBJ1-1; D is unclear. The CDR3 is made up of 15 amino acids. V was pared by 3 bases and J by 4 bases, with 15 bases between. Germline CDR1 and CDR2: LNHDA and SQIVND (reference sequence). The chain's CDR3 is CASSIWRGKGTEAFF. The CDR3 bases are TGTGCCAGTAGTATCTGGCGGGGAAAGGGCACTGAAGCTTTCTTT.

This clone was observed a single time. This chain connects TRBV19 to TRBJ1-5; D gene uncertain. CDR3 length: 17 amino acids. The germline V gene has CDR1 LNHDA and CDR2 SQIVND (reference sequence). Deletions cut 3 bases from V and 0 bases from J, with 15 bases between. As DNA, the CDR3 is TGTGCCAGTAGTATCTTTAAGTGGGAGTATAGCAATCAGCCCCAGCATTTT. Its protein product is CASSIFKWEYSNQPQHF.

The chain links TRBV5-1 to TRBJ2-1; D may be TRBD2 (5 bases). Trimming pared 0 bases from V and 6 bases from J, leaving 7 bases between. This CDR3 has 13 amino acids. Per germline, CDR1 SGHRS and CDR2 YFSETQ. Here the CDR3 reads CASSLGSGNEQFF. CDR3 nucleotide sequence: TGCGCCAGCAGCTTGGGAAGCGGCAATGAGCAGTTCTTC.

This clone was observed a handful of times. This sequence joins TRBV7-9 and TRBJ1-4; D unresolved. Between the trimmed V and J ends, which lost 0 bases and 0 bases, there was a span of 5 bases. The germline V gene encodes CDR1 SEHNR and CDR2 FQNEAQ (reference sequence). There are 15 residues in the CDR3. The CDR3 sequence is CASSLAVATNEKLFF. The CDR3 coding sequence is TGTGCCAGCAGCTTAGCGGTAGCAACTAATGAAAAACTGTTTTTT.

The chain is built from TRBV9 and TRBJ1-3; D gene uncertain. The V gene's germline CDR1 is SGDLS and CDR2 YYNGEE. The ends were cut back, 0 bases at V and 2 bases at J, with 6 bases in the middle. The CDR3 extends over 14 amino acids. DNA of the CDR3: TGTGCCAGCAGCGTAGTGGGAACTGGAAACACCATATATTTT. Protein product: CASSVVGTGNTIYF.

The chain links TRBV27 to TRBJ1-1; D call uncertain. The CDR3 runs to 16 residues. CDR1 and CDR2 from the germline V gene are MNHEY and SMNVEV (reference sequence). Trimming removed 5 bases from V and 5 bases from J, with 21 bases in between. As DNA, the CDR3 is TGTGCCAGCAGTATCGCCAGGACGACGAACAAGACTGAAGCTTTCTTT. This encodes CASSIARTTNKTEAFF.

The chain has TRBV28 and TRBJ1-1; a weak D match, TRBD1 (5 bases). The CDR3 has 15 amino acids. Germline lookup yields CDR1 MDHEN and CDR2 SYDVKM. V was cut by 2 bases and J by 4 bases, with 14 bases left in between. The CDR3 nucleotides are TGTGCCAGCAGTTTACCCCCCGGTGGGGCCACTGAAGCTTTCTTT. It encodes CASSLPPGGATEAFF.

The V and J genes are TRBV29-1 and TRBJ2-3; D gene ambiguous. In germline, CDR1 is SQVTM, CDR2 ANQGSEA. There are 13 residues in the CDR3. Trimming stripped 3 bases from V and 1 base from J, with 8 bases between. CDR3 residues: CSVDTVGTDTQYF. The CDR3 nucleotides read TGCAGCGTTGACACAGTGGGCACAGATACGCAGTATTTT.

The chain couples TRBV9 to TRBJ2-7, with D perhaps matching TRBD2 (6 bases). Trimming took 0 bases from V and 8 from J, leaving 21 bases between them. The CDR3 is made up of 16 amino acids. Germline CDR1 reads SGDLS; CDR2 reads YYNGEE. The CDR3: CASSVAQEGGKGKQYF. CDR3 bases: TGTGCCAGCAGCGTAGCCCAAGAAGGCGGGAAGGGTAAGCAGTACTTC.

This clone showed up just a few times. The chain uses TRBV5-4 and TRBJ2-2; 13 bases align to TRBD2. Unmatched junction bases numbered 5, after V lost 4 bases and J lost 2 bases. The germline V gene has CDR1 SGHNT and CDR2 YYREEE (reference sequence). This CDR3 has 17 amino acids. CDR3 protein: CASSPGLAGANTGELFF. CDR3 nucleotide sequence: TGTGCCAGCAGCCCCGGACTAGCGGGAGCAAACACCGGGGAGCTGTTTTTT.

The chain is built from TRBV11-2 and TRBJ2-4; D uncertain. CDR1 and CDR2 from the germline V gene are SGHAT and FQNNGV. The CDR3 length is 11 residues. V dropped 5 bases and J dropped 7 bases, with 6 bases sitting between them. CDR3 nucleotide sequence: TGTGCCAGCAGCCGGAACAACATTCAGTACTTC. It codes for CASSRNNIQYF.

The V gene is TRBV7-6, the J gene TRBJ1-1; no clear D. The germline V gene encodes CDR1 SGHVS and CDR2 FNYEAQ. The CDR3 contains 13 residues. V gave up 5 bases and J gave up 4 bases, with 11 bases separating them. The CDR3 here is CASSPAGGTEAFF. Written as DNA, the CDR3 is TGTGCCAGCAGCCCCGCGGGCGGCACTGAAGCTTTCTTT.

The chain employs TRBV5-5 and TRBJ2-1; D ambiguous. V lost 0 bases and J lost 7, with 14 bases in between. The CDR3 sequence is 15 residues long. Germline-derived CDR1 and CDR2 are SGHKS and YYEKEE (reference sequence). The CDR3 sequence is CASSLVRYSRNEQFF. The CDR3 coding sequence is TGTGCCAGCAGCTTGGTTCGATATTCTAGGAATGAGCAGTTCTTC.

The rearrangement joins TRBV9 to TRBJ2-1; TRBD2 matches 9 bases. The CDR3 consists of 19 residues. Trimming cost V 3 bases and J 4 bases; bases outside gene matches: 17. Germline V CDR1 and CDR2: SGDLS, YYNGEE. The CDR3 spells CASSEGIYSGRDSYNEQFF. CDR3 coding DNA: TGTGCCAGCAGCGAGGGAATTTATAGCGGGAGAGATTCTTACAATGAGCAGTTCTTC.

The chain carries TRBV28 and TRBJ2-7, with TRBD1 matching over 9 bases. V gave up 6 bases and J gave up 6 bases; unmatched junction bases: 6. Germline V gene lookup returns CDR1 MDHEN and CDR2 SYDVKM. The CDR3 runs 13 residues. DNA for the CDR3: TGTGCCAGCAGACCTGGGACAGGGACCGAGCAGTACTTC. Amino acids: CASRPGTGTEQYF.

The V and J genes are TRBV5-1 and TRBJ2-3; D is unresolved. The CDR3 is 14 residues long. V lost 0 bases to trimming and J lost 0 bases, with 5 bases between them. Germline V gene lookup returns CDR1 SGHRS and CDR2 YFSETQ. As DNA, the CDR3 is TGCGCCAGCAGCTTGGATTCGAGCACAGATACGCAGTATTTT. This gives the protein CASSLDSSTDTQYF. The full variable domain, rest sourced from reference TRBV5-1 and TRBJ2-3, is KAGVTQTPRYLIKTRGQQVTLSCSPISGHRSVSWYQQTPGQGLQFLFEYFSETQRNKGNFPGRFSGRQFSNSRSEMNVSTLELGDSALYLCASSLDSSTDTQYFGPGTRLTVL.

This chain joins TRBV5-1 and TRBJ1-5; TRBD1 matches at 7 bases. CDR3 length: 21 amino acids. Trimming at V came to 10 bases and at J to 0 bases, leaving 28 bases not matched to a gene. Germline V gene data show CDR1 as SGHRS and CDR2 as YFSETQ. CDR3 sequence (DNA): TGCGCCCAAAAGAGGCCCCCAGCTTCCGAGGGACAGACTTATAGCAATCAGCCCCAGCATTTT. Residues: CAQKRPPASEGQTYSNQPQHF.

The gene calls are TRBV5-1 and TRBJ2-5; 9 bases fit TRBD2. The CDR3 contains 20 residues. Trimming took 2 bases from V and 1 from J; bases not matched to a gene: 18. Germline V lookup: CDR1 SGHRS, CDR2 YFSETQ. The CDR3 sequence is CASSLPLLIRTSEIQETQYF. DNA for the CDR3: TGCGCCAGCAGCTTACCCTTACTTATTAGGACTAGCGAGATCCAAGAGACCCAGTACTTC.

The CDR3 nucleotides are TGTGCCAGCAGCTCTAGAGGGGCCTACGAGCAGTACTTC. It codes for CASSSRGAYEQYF. V is TRBV3-1 (or the pseudogene TRBV3-2) and J is TRBJ2-7; D assignment may be TRBD1 or TRBD2 (5 bases each). Germline V gene data show CDR1 as LGHDT and CDR2 as YNNKEL (reference sequence). Deletions cut 5 bases from V and 2 bases from J, with 10 bases between. There are 13 residues in the CDR3.

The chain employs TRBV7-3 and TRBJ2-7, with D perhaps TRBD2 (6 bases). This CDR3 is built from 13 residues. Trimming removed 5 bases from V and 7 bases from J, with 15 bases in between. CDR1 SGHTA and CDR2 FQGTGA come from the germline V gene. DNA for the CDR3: TGTGCCAGCAGCCCCGACTACGGGGGTGAGCAGTACTTC. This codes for CASSPDYGGEQYF.

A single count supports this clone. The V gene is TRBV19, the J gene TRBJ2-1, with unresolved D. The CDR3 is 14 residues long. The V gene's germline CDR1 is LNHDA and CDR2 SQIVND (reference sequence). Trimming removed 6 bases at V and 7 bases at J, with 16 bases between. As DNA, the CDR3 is TGTGCCAGTAGACCGACCTGGTCACCTAATGAGCAGTTCTTC. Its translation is CASRPTWSPNEQFF.